Following are 24 T cell receptor beta chains from one sample sequenced in a study of blood T cell repertoires in COVID-19. Assay used: immunoSEQ multiplex PCR; TCRdb lists only in-frame clones, some missing. The repertoire holds 200,000 to 300,000 clones, just under 85% seen once, with less than 4.5% in the top ten. The sample was peripheral blood. The receptors originated from a man in his fifties with acute or convalescent COVID-19.

The chain is built from TRBV10-3 and TRBJ2-3, with a weak D call TRBD2 (6 bases). The germline V and J ends were trimmed by 6 bases and 2 bases, with 15 bases remaining between them. The V gene's germline CDR1 is ENHRY and CDR2 SYGVKD. The CDR3 runs to 15 residues. CDR3 nucleotide sequence: TGTGCCATCAGCCCAGAGGCGGGACCCACAGATACGCAGTATTTT. It codes for CAISPEAGPTDTQYF.

The chain employs TRBV11-3 and TRBJ2-5; 8 bases match TRBD1. The V gene end was trimmed by 5 bases and the J gene end by 0 bases; junction bases not matched to a gene: 5. CDR1 and CDR2 (germline): SGHNT, YENEEA. There are 15 residues in the CDR3. CDR3 sequence (DNA): TGTGCCAGCAGCAACCGGGACAGGTACCAAGAGACCCAGTACTTC. It yields the protein CASSNRDRYQETQYF.

The chain joins TRBV5-4 to TRBJ2-7, with TRBD1 identical over 9 bases. This CDR3 has 13 residues. Germline values: CDR1 SGHNT, CDR2 YYREEE (reference sequence). V was pared by 5 bases and J by 8 bases, with 8 bases of the junction left unmatched. The CDR3 sequence is CASSFTGGQKQYF. The CDR3 DNA sequence: TGTGCCAGCAGTTTTACAGGGGGCCAAAAGCAGTACTTC.

On this clone: In the same sample, other DNA sequences code for this CDR3. V usage is TRBV5-1 and J usage is TRBJ1-1, with D uncertain. Per germline, CDR1 SGHRS and CDR2 YFSETQ. CDR3 size: 13 residues. Trimming removed 0 bases from V and 0 bases from J, with 3 bases in between. The chain's CDR3 is CASSLAVNTEAFF. DNA for the CDR3: TGCGCCAGCAGCTTGGCTGTGAACACTGAAGCTTTCTTT.

V is TRBV7-9 and J is TRBJ2-3; TRBD2 aligns across 10 bases. J lost 7 bases, V lost 3 bases, and 7 bases had no gene match. Germline V CDR1 and CDR2: SEHNR, FQNEAQ (reference sequence). This CDR3 region has 15 residues. In nucleotides, the CDR3 is TGTGCCAGCAGCTTTCAGGCTAGCGGGAGACATACGCAGTATTTT. Protein sequence: CASSFQASGRHTQYF.

The V gene is TRBV10-3, the J gene TRBJ2-2, with D perhaps matching TRBD2 (6 bases). In germline, CDR1 is ENHRY, CDR2 SYGVKD. Trimming took off 2 bases at V and 5 bases at J, with 9 bases between the two ends. This CDR3 is 14 amino acids long. The CDR3 nucleotides are TGTGCCATCAGTGAGGGACTACAAACCGGGGAGCTGTTTTTT. It encodes CAISEGLQTGELFF.

This chain joins TRBV28 and TRBJ1-2; 7 positions match TRBD1. The length of the CDR3 is 15 residues. V gave up 4 bases and J gave up 3 bases; unmatched junction bases: 8. Germline lookup yields CDR1 MDHEN and CDR2 SYDVKM. CDR3: CASSSPDRNDYGYTF. In DNA form, the CDR3 reads TGTGCCAGCAGTTCTCCGGACAGGAACGACTATGGCTACACCTTC.

CDR3 DNA: TGTGCCAGCAGATCCAGCGACAGGGTCTACGAGCAGTACTTC. This translates into CASRSSDRVYEQYF. V gene TRBV6-5 combines with J gene TRBJ2-7; 7 bases line up with TRBD1. Trimming cost V 6 bases and J 3 bases; bases outside gene matches: 8. The CDR3 extends over 14 amino acids. Germline V gene data show CDR1 as MNHEY and CDR2 as SVGAGI.

This chain joins TRBV25-1 and TRBJ1-4, with TRBD1 identical over 7 bases. There are 15 residues in the CDR3. V lost 4 bases, J lost 7 bases, and 9 bases stayed unmatched. The germline CDR1 and CDR2 sequences are MGHDK and SYGVNS. The CDR3 region is CASSATTGTLEKLFF. CDR3 nucleotides: TGTGCCAGCAGTGCCACGACAGGGACCCTTGAAAAACTGTTTTTT.

This clone was found once. This chain connects TRBV2 to TRBJ2-7; a weak D match, TRBD2 (6 bases). The V and J ends lost 0 bases and 7 bases respectively, with 19 bases between them. CDR3 size: 16 residues. Germline loops: CDR1 SNHLY, CDR2 FYNNEI. The CDR3 reads CASSEAPAKLRGEQYF. CDR3 coding DNA: TGTGCCAGCAGTGAAGCTCCGGCGAAGCTACGGGGGGAGCAGTACTTC. Together with reference TRBV2 and TRBJ2-7, the CDR3 gives the full variable domain: EPEVTQTPSHQVTQMGQEVILRCVPISNHLYFYWYRQILGQKVEFLVSFYNNEISEKSEIFDDQFSVERPDGSNFTLKIRSTKLEDSAMYFCASSEAPAKLRGEQYFGPGTRLTVT.

This chain uses TRBV29-1 with TRBJ2-1; a possible D gene is TRBD2 (6 bases). Trimming removed 4 bases at V and 7 bases at J, with 14 bases between. The CDR3 loop spans 13 amino acids. Looked up from germline, CDR1 is SQVTM and CDR2 is ANQGSEA. The CDR3 spells CSVVPGGGNEQFF. In nucleotides, the CDR3 is TGCAGCGTTGTCCCCGGCGGAGGGAATGAGCAGTTCTTC.

The V gene is TRBV21-1, the J gene TRBJ2-7; no DNA check was done on the table's D call, TRBD2. TRBV21-1 is reported as a pseudogene. The CDR3 totals 22 residues. The CDR3 DNA follows: TGTGCCAGCAGCAAAGTGGGGACCCCCTCTAATGGACTAAACACTCTCTCCTACGAGCAGTACTTC. Amino acids: CASSKVGTPSNGLNTLSYEQYF.

The chain links TRBV28 to TRBJ1-2, with D maybe TRBD1 (6 bases). V lost 4 bases and J lost 1, with 10 bases in between. The CDR3 is 14 residues long. Germline loops: CDR1 MDHEN, CDR2 SYDVKM. This chain's CDR3 is CASSSGAGNYGYTF. CDR3 nucleotides: TGTGCCAGCAGTTCAGGGGCGGGTAACTATGGCTACACCTTC.

The chain combines TRBV25-1 with TRBJ2-7; TRBD2 matches at 7 bases. Germline CDR1 reads MGHDK; CDR2 reads SYGVNS. Trimming removed 7 bases from V and 7 bases from J; junction bases left unmatched: 16. The CDR3 consists of 15 residues. The CDR3 protein is CASIATCVWEGEQYF. The CDR3 region has the DNA TGTGCCAGCATCGCGACATGCGTATGGGAGGGTGAGCAGTACTTC.

This sequence joins TRBV4-2 and TRBJ2-1, with TRBD2 identical over 11 bases. The junction had 6 bases not matched to a gene; V was cut back by 3 bases and J by 8 bases. The CDR3 has 15 residues. Germline CDR1 reads LGHNA; CDR2 reads YNFKEQ. CDR3 in DNA: TGTGCCAGCAGCCACCTAGCGGGAGGAGAATATGAGCAGTTCTTC. It codes for CASSHLAGGEYEQFF.

The chain carries TRBV3-1 (or the pseudogene TRBV3-2) and TRBJ1-2; the D is unclear. The V and J ends lost 2 bases and 1 base respectively, with 14 bases between them. There are 16 residues in the CDR3. CDR1 and CDR2 from the germline V gene are LGHDT and YNNKEL (reference sequence). Here the CDR3 DNA reads TGTGCCAGCAGCCAAACCAACAGCTACCATAACTATGGCTACACCTTC. It is translated as CASSQTNSYHNYGYTF.

In this sample, this clone turned up a few times. The chain couples TRBV15 to TRBJ2-3, with TRBD1 identical over 9 bases. V dropped 2 bases and J dropped 6; count of bases not matched to a gene: 12. This CDR3 contains 17 residues. Germline lookup yields CDR1 LNHNV and CDR2 YYDKDF (reference sequence). The CDR3 loop reads CATSRPRGTGTDDTQYF. The CDR3 DNA reads TGTGCCACCAGCAGACCCCGCGGGACAGGGACCGACGATACGCAGTATTTT.

The V and J genes are TRBV14 and TRBJ1-1, with TRBD1 identical over 7 bases. The CDR3 consists of 14 residues. Losses at the gene ends were 0 bases for V and 6 bases for J; bases not matched to a gene: 4. Germline lookup yields CDR1 SGHDN and CDR2 FVKESK. This CDR3 reads CASSQDQGGPEAFF. The CDR3 DNA sequence: TGTGCCAGCAGCCAAGATCAAGGGGGCCCTGAAGCTTTCTTT.

This clone has a handful of counts. V gene TRBV2 combines with J gene TRBJ1-3; D is unresolved. The germline gives CDR1 SNHLY, CDR2 FYNNEI. The CDR3 runs to 13 residues. Trimming took off 7 bases at V and 2 bases at J, with 9 bases between the two ends. The CDR3 DNA sequence: TGTGCCAGCAAGGAGGGCGCTGGAAACACCATATATTTT. It yields the protein CASKEGAGNTIYF.

This clone was counted only a few times. The V gene is TRBV25-1, the J gene TRBJ2-5; 10 bases are a match to TRBD2. V shed 3 bases, J shed 3 bases, and the junction held 4 bases outside the gene matches. Germline CDR1 reads MGHDK; CDR2 reads SYGVNS. The length of the CDR3 is 15 residues. CDR3 bases: TGTGCCAGCAGTGATTGGACTAGCGGCAAAGAGACCCAGTACTTC. This codes for CASSDWTSGKETQYF.

The rearrangement uses TRBV27 and TRBJ1-4, with D possibly matching TRBD1 (5 bases). Trimming stripped 1 base from V and 5 bases from J, with 14 bases between. CDR3 size: 16 residues. Germline lookup yields CDR1 MNHEY and CDR2 SMNVEV (reference sequence). CDR3 sequence (DNA): TGTGCCAGCAGTTTATTATTGGGTGCAGGGAATGAAAAACTGTTTTTT. Residues: CASSLLLGAGNEKLFF.

The V and J genes are TRBV7-8 and TRBJ1-1; 7 bases line up with TRBD1. This CDR3 has 16 amino acids. The ends lost 2 bases at V and 0 bases at J; junction bases unmatched: 6. CDR1 and CDR2 from the germline V gene are SGHVS and FQNEAQ. The CDR3 bases are TGTGCCAGCAGCTTAAGGGCAACAGGGGTGAACACTGAAGCTTTCTTT. Translating gives CASSLRATGVNTEAFF.

In this sample, this clone turned up many times. J is TRBJ1-2 and V is TRBV5-4; D may be TRBD1 (6 bases). Germline CDR1 reads SGHNT; CDR2 reads YYREEE (reference sequence). Trimming cost V 1 base and J 4 bases, with 11 bases left between them. The CDR3 loop spans 14 amino acids. The CDR3 DNA reads TGTGCCAGCAGCTTGTCAGGGGCTATCTATGGCTACACCTTC. Translated: CASSLSGAIYGYTF.

This clone was counted between two and nine times. The rearrangement joins TRBV12-3 or TRBV12-4 to TRBJ2-5; tentatively, D is TRBD1 (6 bases). This CDR3 has 13 amino acids. V lost 6 bases and J 0 bases, leaving 8 bases between the germline ends. DNA for the CDR3: TGTGCCAGCAGGGACAGCAACCAAGAGACCCAGTACTTC. Translated: CASRDSNQETQYF.